These 29 T cell receptor beta chains originate from one sample sequenced in a study of monozygotic twins with inflammatory bowel disease. Following a re-call of the 5' RACE reads, TCRdb has one entry per CDR3 protein and lacks DNA. The data show some 300,000 distinct CDR3 sequences, and the top ten clones hold 5% to 6%. The sequencing input was blood. These receptors originate from a human donor with ulcerative colitis or Crohn's disease, or a healthy co-twin of an affected twin (not recorded which).

This chain connects TRBV7-6 to TRBJ2-5; TCRdb returns TRBD1, unconfirmable since there is no DNA. Germline V gene data show CDR1 as SGHVS and CDR2 as FNYEAQ. The CDR3 sequence is 15 residues long. The chain's CDR3 is CASSAEDSNQETQYF.

This rearrangement joins TRBV28 to TRBJ1-2. This CDR3 contains 11 residues. Germline V gives CDR1 MDHEN, CDR2 SYDVKM. CDR3 loop: CASSGAYGYTF.

The chain carries TRBV9 and TRBJ2-1; TCRdb's D call, TRBD1, is unchecked because there is no DNA. This CDR3 contains 13 residues. CDR1 and CDR2 (germline): SGDLS, YYNGEE. The CDR3 loop reads CASSAPGGNEQFF.

The genes are TRBV12-3 or TRBV12-4 and TRBJ1-4; there is no DNA to check the TCRdb D call of TRBD1. The CDR3 has 13 amino acids. The CDR3 loop reads CASSLALGGQLFF.

The gene calls are TRBV5-1 and TRBJ2-2; as DNA is missing, the TRBD1 call by TCRdb cannot be tested. Germline loops: CDR1 SGHRS, CDR2 YFSETQ. This CDR3 is built from 16 residues. The CDR3 here is CASSQTGTTNTGELFF.

The chain employs TRBV6-1 and TRBJ2-1; TCRdb proposes TRBD2, but this gene call is untestable without DNA. The length of the CDR3 is 15 residues. Germline loops: CDR1 MNHNS, CDR2 SASEGT. This CDR3 is CASRPGLAGQRAEFF.

V and J are TRBV29-1 and TRBJ2-7; the TCRdb D gene call, TRBD1, has no DNA to confirm it. CDR1 is SQVTM and CDR2 is ANQGSEA in the germline V gene. The CDR3 length is 14 residues. CDR3 sequence: CSAKSGQLGYEQYF.

This rearrangement joins TRBV4-2 to TRBJ2-3; TCRdb's D call, TRBD2, is unchecked because there is no DNA. The CDR3 spans 16 residues. Germline V gene sequence: CDR1 LGHNA, CDR2 YNFKEQ. The CDR3 is CASSPGTADGGDTQYF.

The gene calls are TRBV20-1 and TRBJ2-4; the TCRdb D gene call, TRBD2, has no DNA to confirm it. CDR3 length: 16 amino acids. The germline gives CDR1 DFQATT, CDR2 SNEGSKA (reference sequence). CDR3 protein: CSARDAGGLAKNIQYF.

The J gene is TRBJ2-5, the V gene TRBV28; the D call of TRBD1 rests on TCRdb alone, since no DNA is present to check it. The germline V gene has CDR1 MDHEN and CDR2 SYDVKM. The CDR3 runs to 14 residues. The CDR3 is CASTPGGGIETQYF.

J is TRBJ2-7 and V is TRBV4-3; the D call of TRBD2 rests on TCRdb alone, since no DNA is present to check it. Per the germline V gene, CDR1 is LGHNA and CDR2 is YSLEER. There are 15 residues in the CDR3. The CDR3 loop is CASSLVYGALYEQYF.

The CDR3 sequence: CASSLEWRGSGTDTQYF. The rearrangement links TRBV7-8 to TRBJ2-3; absent DNA, TCRdb's TRBD2 call cannot be checked. Germline CDR1 and CDR2: SGHVS and FQNEAQ. CDR3 length: 17 amino acids. Using reference TRBV7-8 and TRBJ2-3 for the parts outside the CDR3, the full variable domain is GAGVSQSPRYKVAKRGQDVALRCDPISGHVSLFWYQQALGQGPEFLTYFQNEAQLDKSGLPSDRFFAERPEGSVSTLKIQRTQQEDSAVYLCASSLEWRGSGTDTQYFGPGTRLTVL.

This chain uses TRBV5-5 with TRBJ2-7; lacking DNA, the TRBD2 call made by TCRdb goes unchecked. CDR3 size: 14 residues. Germline CDR1 is SGHKS and CDR2 is YYEKEE (reference sequence). The CDR3 is CASKREEGSYEQYF. The full variable domain, with the rest looked up from reference TRBV5-5 and TRBJ2-7, is DAGVTQSPTHLIKTRGQQVTLRCSPISGHKSVSWYQQVLGQGPQFIFQYYEKEERGRGNFPDRFSARQFPNYSSELNVNALLLGDSALYLCASKREEGSYEQYFGPGTRLTVT.

The CDR3 region is CASSWDRGGNSPLHF. The rearrangement joins TRBV6-5 to TRBJ1-6; TCRdb gives TRBD1 as the D gene, but with no DNA this cannot be confirmed. This CDR3 has 15 amino acids. The germline V gene encodes CDR1 MNHEY and CDR2 SVGAGI.

This chain connects TRBV3-1 to TRBJ2-1; the TCRdb D gene call, TRBD1, has no DNA to confirm it. The germline V gene has CDR1 LGHDT and CDR2 YNNKEL (reference sequence). The CDR3 is 12 amino acids. The CDR3 is CASSQRGNEQFF.

The chain recombines TRBV28 with TRBJ2-2; the TRBD1 assignment by TCRdb is unverifiable without DNA. This CDR3 spans 15 amino acids. CDR1 is MDHEN and CDR2 is SYDVKM in the germline V gene. CDR3 residues: CASSTQGPNTGELFF.

The chain is built from TRBV12-3 or TRBV12-4 and TRBJ2-5; TCRdb gives TRBD2 as the D gene, but with no DNA this cannot be confirmed. There are 12 residues in the CDR3. CDR3 residues: CASTGEQETQYF.

The chain employs TRBV20-1 and TRBJ2-1; TCRdb designates TRBD2, a call that cannot be tested without DNA. CDR1 is DFQATT, CDR2 SNEGSKA, per germline (reference sequence). This CDR3 is 15 amino acids long. CDR3 residues: CSARTSGIWYNEQFF.

The chain is built from TRBV7-6 and TRBJ2-5. From germline, CDR1 is SGHVS and CDR2 FNYEAQ. This CDR3 has 12 residues. The CDR3 sequence is CASSWGEETQYF.

The chain has TRBV7-6 and TRBJ2-5; the D call of TRBD2 rests on TCRdb alone, since no DNA is present to check it. Germline values: CDR1 SGHVS, CDR2 FNYEAQ. The CDR3 loop spans 18 amino acids. Here the CDR3 reads CASSRRTGLKDYQETQYF.

The chain carries TRBV5-4 and TRBJ2-4. The CDR3 contains 13 residues. Germline V gene sequence: CDR1 SGHNT, CDR2 YYREEE (reference sequence). CDR3 loop: CASSLPSENIQYF.

The CDR3 sequence: CASSQDLSEYNEQFF. The genes are TRBV4-3 and TRBJ2-1. The CDR3 contains 15 residues. Germline lookup yields CDR1 LGHNA and CDR2 YSLEER.

The chain uses TRBV10-3 and TRBJ1-6. The CDR3 has 17 residues. The germline CDR1 and CDR2 sequences are ENHRY and SYGVKD. This chain's CDR3 is CAISQAGWSNGNSPLHF.

V and J are TRBV7-9 and TRBJ2-7; TCRdb's D call, TRBD2, is unchecked because there is no DNA. This CDR3 is built from 12 residues. Per germline, CDR1 SEHNR and CDR2 FQNEAQ (reference sequence). CDR3 sequence reads: CASSTLGYEQYF.

The chain is built from TRBV5-1 and TRBJ2-7. The CDR3 sequence is 14 residues long. The germline CDR1 and CDR2 sequences are SGHRS and YFSETQ. CDR3 protein: CASSLGQATYEQYF.

V gene TRBV11-1 combines with J gene TRBJ2-2; there is no DNA to check the TCRdb D call of TRBD2. CDR3 length: 18 amino acids. Looked up from germline, CDR1 is SGHAT and CDR2 is FQDESV (reference sequence). CDR3 sequence: CASSSRLAGGANTGELFF.

The chain is built from TRBV20-1 and TRBJ2-7; TCRdb reports TRBD1, a call that lacks DNA to check it against. CDR1 is DFQATT and CDR2 is SNEGSKA in the germline V gene (reference sequence). There are 14 residues in the CDR3. CDR3 region: CSARRTGGRDEQYF.

The chain recombines TRBV12-3 or TRBV12-4 with TRBJ1-6; the TRBD1 assignment by TCRdb is unverifiable without DNA. This CDR3 contains 15 residues. The CDR3 protein is CASSFGAGRYSPLHF.

This rearrangement joins TRBV20-1 to TRBJ2-3; the TRBD2 assignment by TCRdb is unverifiable without DNA. Per germline, CDR1 DFQATT and CDR2 SNEGSKA (reference sequence). This CDR3 spans 16 amino acids. This CDR3 is CSGSIWTSGMGDTQYF.